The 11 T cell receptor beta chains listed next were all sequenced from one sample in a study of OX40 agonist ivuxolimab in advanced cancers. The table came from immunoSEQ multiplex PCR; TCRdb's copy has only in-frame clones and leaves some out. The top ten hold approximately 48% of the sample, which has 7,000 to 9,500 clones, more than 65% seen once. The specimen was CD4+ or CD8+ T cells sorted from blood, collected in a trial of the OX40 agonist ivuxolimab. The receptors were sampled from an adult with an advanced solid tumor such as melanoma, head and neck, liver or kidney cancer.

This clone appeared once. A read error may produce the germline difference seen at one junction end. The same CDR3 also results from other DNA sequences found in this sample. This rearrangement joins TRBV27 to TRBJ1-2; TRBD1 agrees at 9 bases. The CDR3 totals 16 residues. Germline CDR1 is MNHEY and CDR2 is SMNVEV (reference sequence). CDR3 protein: CASSLSRQGVGYGYTF. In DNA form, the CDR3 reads TGTGCCAGCAGCTTATCGCGACAGGGGGTCGGCTATGGCTACACCTTC.

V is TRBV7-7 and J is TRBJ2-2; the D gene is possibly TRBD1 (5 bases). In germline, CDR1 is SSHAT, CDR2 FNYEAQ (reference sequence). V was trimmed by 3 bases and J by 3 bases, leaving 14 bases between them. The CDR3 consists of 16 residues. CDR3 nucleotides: TGTGCCAGCAGCTTGGCGGCAGGGCTGGACACCGGGGAGCTGTTTTTT. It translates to CASSLAAGLDTGELFF.

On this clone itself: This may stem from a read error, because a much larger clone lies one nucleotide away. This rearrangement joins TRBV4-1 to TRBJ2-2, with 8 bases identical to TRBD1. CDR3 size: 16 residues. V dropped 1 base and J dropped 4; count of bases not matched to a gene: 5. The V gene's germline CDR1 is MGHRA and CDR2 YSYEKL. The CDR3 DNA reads TGCGCCAGCAGCCAAGGGCGGACAGGGATCACCGGGGAGCTGTTTTTT. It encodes CASSQGRTGITGELFF.

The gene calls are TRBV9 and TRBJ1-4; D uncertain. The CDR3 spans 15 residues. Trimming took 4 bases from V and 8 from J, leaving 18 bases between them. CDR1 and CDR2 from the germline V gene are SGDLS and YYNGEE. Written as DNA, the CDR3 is TGTGCCAGCAGCTCATACGGTGGAGGGATGGAAAAACTGTTTTTT. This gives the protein CASSSYGGGMEKLFF.

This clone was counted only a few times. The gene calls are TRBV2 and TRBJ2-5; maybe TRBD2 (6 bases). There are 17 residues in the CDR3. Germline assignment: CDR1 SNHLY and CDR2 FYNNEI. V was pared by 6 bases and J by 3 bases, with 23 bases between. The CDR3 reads CASRTRRGDEYEETQYF. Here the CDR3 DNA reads TGTGCCAGCAGGACGAGGCGGGGAGATGAATACGAAGAGACCCAGTACTTC.

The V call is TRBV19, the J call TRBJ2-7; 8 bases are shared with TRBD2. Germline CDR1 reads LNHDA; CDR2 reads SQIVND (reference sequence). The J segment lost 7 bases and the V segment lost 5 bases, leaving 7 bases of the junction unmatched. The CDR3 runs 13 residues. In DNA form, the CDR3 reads TGTGCCAGTAGTGCGGGGGGCCTGGGAGAGCAGTACTTC. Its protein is CASSAGGLGEQYF. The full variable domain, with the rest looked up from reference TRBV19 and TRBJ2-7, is DGGITQSPKYLFRKEGQNVTLSCEQNLNHDAMYWYRQDPGQGLRLIYYSQIVNDFQKGDIAEGYSVSREKKESFPLTVTSAQKNPTAFYLCASSAGGLGEQYFGPGTRLTVT.

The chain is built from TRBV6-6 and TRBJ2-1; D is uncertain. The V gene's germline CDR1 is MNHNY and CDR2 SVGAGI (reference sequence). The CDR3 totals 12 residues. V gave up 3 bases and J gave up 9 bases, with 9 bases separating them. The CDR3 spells CASSYGVGEQFF. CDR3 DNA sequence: TGTGCCAGCAGTTATGGCGTTGGTGAGCAGTTCTTC.

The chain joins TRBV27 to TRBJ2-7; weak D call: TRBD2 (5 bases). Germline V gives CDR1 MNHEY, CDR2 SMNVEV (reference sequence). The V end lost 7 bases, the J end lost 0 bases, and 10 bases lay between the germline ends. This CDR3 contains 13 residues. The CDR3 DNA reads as TGTGCCAGCACCGCTCGGGGCTCCTACGAGCAGTACTTC. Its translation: CASTARGSYEQYF.

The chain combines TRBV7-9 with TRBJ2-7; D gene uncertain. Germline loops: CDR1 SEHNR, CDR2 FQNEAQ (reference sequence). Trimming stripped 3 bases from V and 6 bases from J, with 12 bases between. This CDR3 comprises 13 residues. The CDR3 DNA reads TGTGCCAGCAGCTTTGCCGGCAGTCCCGAGCAGTACTTC. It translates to CASSFAGSPEQYF.

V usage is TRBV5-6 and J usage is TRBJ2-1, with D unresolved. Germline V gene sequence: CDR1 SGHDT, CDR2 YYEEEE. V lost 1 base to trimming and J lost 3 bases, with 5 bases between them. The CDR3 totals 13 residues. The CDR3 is CASSLSSYNEQFF. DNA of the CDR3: TGTGCCAGCAGCTTGAGCAGCTACAATGAGCAGTTCTTC. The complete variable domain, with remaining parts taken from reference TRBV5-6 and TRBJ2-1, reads DAGVTQSPTHLIKTRGQQVTLRCSPKSGHDTVSWYQQALGQGPQFIFQYYEEEERQRGNFPDRFSGHQFPNYSSELNVNALLLGDSALYLCASSLSSYNEQFFGPGTRLTVL.

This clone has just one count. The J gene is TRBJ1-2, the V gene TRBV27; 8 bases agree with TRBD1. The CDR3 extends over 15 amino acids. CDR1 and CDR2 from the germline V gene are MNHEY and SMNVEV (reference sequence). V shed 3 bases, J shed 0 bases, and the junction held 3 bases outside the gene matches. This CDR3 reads CASSFTGGANYGYTF. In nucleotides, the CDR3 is TGTGCCAGCAGTTTTACAGGGGGAGCTAACTATGGCTACACCTTC.